One sample yielded the 5 T cell receptor beta chains listed below, sequenced in a study of blood T cell repertoires in COVID-19. Sequencing used immunoSEQ multiplex PCR; TCRdb keeps in-frame clones, though not all of them. This repertoire shows 150,000 to 200,000 clones, roughly 79% found once; its top ten account for around 10%. The sequenced material came from peripheral blood. The receptors were sampled from a woman older than 75 with COVID-19, enrolled during active disease.

The genes are TRBV5-1 and TRBJ2-2; TRBD1 agrees at 8 bases. Germline V gene lookup returns CDR1 SGHRS and CDR2 YFSETQ. V was clipped by 6 bases and J by 1 base; unmatched bases: 8. This CDR3 is built from 16 residues. The CDR3, as DNA: TGCGCCAGCACCCCCGACAGGGGATTGAACACCGGGGAGCTGTTTTTT. Protein: CASTPDRGLNTGELFF. The full variable domain, with the rest looked up from reference TRBV5-1 and TRBJ2-2, is KAGVTQTPRYLIKTRGQQVTLSCSPISGHRSVSWYQQTPGQGLQFLFEYFSETQRNKGNFPGRFSGRQFSNSRSEMNVSTLELGDSALYLCASTPDRGLNTGELFFGEGSRLTVL.

The rearrangement uses TRBV3-1 (or the pseudogene TRBV3-2) and TRBJ1-1; the D gene is possibly TRBD1 (5 bases). The germline V gene encodes CDR1 LGHDT and CDR2 YNNKEL (reference sequence). This CDR3 has 14 residues. The V end lost 6 bases, the J end lost 1 base, and 12 bases lay between the germline ends. Written as DNA, the CDR3 is TGTGCCAGCAGTTTTTTCGGGGGGAACACTGAAGCTTTCTTT. Translation: CASSFFGGNTEAFF.

The genes are TRBV14 and TRBJ2-1; possible D gene TRBD2, 6 bases. V was trimmed by 2 bases and J by 3 bases, leaving 8 bases between them. Germline V gene data show CDR1 as SGHDN and CDR2 as FVKESK. There are 14 residues in the CDR3. The CDR3 nucleotides are TGTGCCAGCAGCCAACGGGACTTCTACAATGAGCAGTTCTTC. It yields the protein CASSQRDFYNEQFF.

The chain employs TRBV19 and TRBJ2-3; 8 nucleotides line up with TRBD1. Germline V gene data show CDR1 as LNHDA and CDR2 as SQIVND (reference sequence). Germline trimming cut 10 bases from V and 2 bases from J; bases unmatched to any gene: 8. This CDR3 contains 14 residues. In nucleotides, the CDR3 is TGTGCCACAGCGAACAGGGGGGACACAGATACGCAGTATTTT. Protein product: CATANRGDTDTQYF.

This chain links TRBV3-1 (or the pseudogene TRBV3-2) with TRBJ2-7, with TRBD2 identical over 8 bases. The CDR3 is 14 amino acids. The germline CDR1 and CDR2 sequences are LGHDT and YNNKEL (reference sequence). V trimming: 6 bases; J trimming: 2 bases; junction bases outside the gene matches: 6. The CDR3 loop reads CASSETSDTYEQYF. The CDR3 region has the DNA TGTGCCAGCAGTGAGACTAGCGACACCTACGAGCAGTACTTC.